The rows below give T cell receptor beta chains drawn from one sample of a study of cytomegalovirus exposure and HLA in healthy donors. Using immunoSEQ multiplex PCR, the repertoire was profiled, and TCRdb retains in-frame clones only, with some absent. Seen here are 120,000 to 150,000 clones, around 87% observed once, and the top ten hold 7.5% to 9%. Material: PBMCs. These receptors were obtained from a man between 18 and 29 years old in good health and CMV-seropositive. The CDR3 runs from the conserved cysteine through the conserved F or W. D genes are given only for firm matches. A row's size may be missing; if present it is once, few, many or a size class.

>.|TRBV7-8|TRBJ1-5|TRBD1
TGTGCCAGCAGCCCACGTCGACAGGGACAGCCCCAGCATTTT
CASSPRRQGQPQHF
>.|TRBV6-6|TRBJ1-3|TRBD1
TGTGCCAGCAGCCCGACAGGGTATGGAAACACCATATATTTT
CASSPTGYGNTIYF
>.|TRBV4-1|TRBJ2-1|TRBD2
TGCGCCAGCAGCCGGGTCACCGGGACTAGCGACTACAATGAGCAGTTCTTC
CASSRVTGTSDYNEQFF
>.|TRBV29-1|TRBJ1-3|.
TGCAGCGTTGAATATGGGCAGACTGGAAACACCATATATTTT
CSVEYGQTGNTIYF
>.|TRBV7-3|TRBJ2-1|.
TGTGCCAGCAGCCGACTAGTCGGGCTTGTGGATGAGCAGTTCTTC
CASSRLVGLVDEQFF
>.|TRBV28|TRBJ2-7|TRBD2
TGTGCCAGCAGTTCCCTGACTAGCGGGATGGCGCAGCAGTACTTC
CASSSLTSGMAQQYF
>.|TRBV7-2|TRBJ1-2|TRBD1
TGTGCCAGCATCGAGGACAGGGTCCGAGGCTACACCTTC
CASIEDRVRGYTF
>.|TRBV9|TRBJ2-4|.
TGTGCCAGCAGCGTAGAGGGGAGGCCACGAGAAAGAATACTAGCCAAAAACATTCAGTACTTC
CASSVEGRPRERILAKNIQYF
>.|TRBV19|TRBJ2-7|TRBD1
TGTGCCAGTAGTAAGACAGGGGCTGGGTTCGAGCAGTACTTC
CASSKTGAGFEQYF
>once|TRBV7-2|TRBJ2-5|TRBD1
TGTGCCAGCAGCCCCGGACAGGGGGGGACCCAGTACTTC
CASSPGQGGTQYF
>.|TRBV5-5|TRBJ2-7|TRBD1
TGTGCCAGCAGCTTGCGGGGACAGAGCTACGAGCAGTACTTC
CASSLRGQSYEQYF
>.|TRBV14|TRBJ2-5|TRBD1
TGTGCCAGCAGCCAAGATGGGACAGCTTCTCAAGAGACCCAGTACTTC
CASSQDGTASQETQYF
>.|TRBV2|TRBJ2-1|.
TGTGCCAGCAGTGAAGCCGGGACACTGAGCTCCTACAATGAGCAGTTCTTC
CASSEAGTLSSYNEQFF
>once|TRBV29-1|TRBJ2-2|TRBD2
TGCAGCGTTGAGCCAGCGGGAGGGCCCGGGGAGCTGTTTTTT
CSVEPAGGPGELFF
>.|TRBV29-1|TRBJ2-5|TRBD2
TGCAGCGTTGAGGTTAGCGGGGGCCACCAAGAGACCCAGTACTTC
CSVEVSGGHQETQYF
>.|TRBV5-1|TRBJ1-2|TRBD1
TGCGCCAGCAGCTTGGAACTACAGGGGGCGGACTACACCTTC
CASSLELQGADYTF
>few|TRBV27|TRBJ2-5|TRBD1
TGTGCCAGCAGTTTAGGGTGGGACAGGGGAGGTGGAGAGACCCAGTACTTC
CASSLGWDRGGGETQYF
>few|TRBV9|TRBJ2-7|TRBD2
TGTGCCAGCAGCGCAGGACTAGCGGGCAACTACGAGCAGTACTTC
CASSAGLAGNYEQYF
>.|TRBV5-6|TRBJ2-2|.
TGTGCCAGCAGCATCTGGACAGAGGACACCGGGGAGCTGTTTTTT
CASSIWTEDTGELFF
>.|TRBV18|TRBJ1-2|.
TGTGCCAGCTCACCATCACCCGGTGATGGTGGCTACACCTTC
CASSPSPGDGGYTF
>once|TRBV27|TRBJ2-2|.
TGTGCCAGCCTATTTGGCGGGGAGCTGTTTTTT
CASLFGGELFF
>.|TRBV5-6|TRBJ1-5|.
TGTGCCAGCAGCGGGTGGGGGGGACAAAACCCCAATCAGCCCCAGCATTTT
CASSGWGGQNPNQPQHF
>.|TRBV10-1|TRBJ2-7|.
TGCGCCAGCAGTGAAAGGGGGGGCCCCGAGGGCGAGCAGTACTTC
CASSERGGPEGEQYF
>once|TRBV30|TRBJ1-5|TRBD1
TGTGCCTGGAGCGGACAGGGGAATCAGCCCCAGCATTTT
CAWSGQGNQPQHF
>.|TRBV6-1|TRBJ2-3|.
TGTGCCAGCATCTGGGCACCTGGGGATACGCAGTATTTT
CASIWAPGDTQYF
>once|TRBV7-8|TRBJ2-5|.
TGTGCCAGCAGCCGCTTGACAACCGTAACCCAGTACTTC
CASSRLTTVTQYF
>once|TRBV5-1|TRBJ2-1|TRBD2
TGCGCCAGCAGCTTGGCCCCAAGCGGGATGCCCTGGGATGAGCAGTTCTTC
CASSLAPSGMPWDEQFF
>.|TRBV12-5|TRBJ1-1|TRBD1
TGTGCTAGTGGTTTGGTACTGATCGTCCAGGGGGACGGCACTGAAGCTTTCTTT
CASGLVLIVQGDGTEAFF
>.|TRBV19|TRBJ1-1|.
TGTGCCAGTAGTATAGAAGTGGACTCAGAAGCTTTCTTT
CASSIEVDSEAFF
>.|TRBV2|TRBJ2-2|TRBD1
TGTGCCAGCCAGGCACAGGGGGCAGACACCGGGGAGCTGTTTTTT
CASQAQGADTGELFF
>once|TRBV19|TRBJ2-7|TRBD1
TGTGCCAGTAGTAAACGAACGGGGACAGGGGACGAGCAGTACTTC
CASSKRTGTGDEQYF
>.|TRBV11-3|TRBJ2-7|.
TGTGCCAGCAGCCCAAGTATGGAGGATCTCCACGAGCAGTACTTC
CASSPSMEDLHEQYF
>.|TRBV5-1|TRBJ2-3|TRBD1
TGCGCCAGCAGCCCAGGACAGGGAACAGATACGCAGTATTTT
CASSPGQGTDTQYF
>.|TRBV6-5|TRBJ1-3|.
TGTGCCAGCAGTTACCGCGGGGGATTCTCTGGAAACACCATATATTTT
CASSYRGGFSGNTIYF
>.|TRBV30|TRBJ1-2|TRBD1
TGTGCCCGCTACAGGGGGGGTCCCTATGGCTACACCTTC
CARYRGGPYGYTF
>.|TRBV2|TRBJ1-1|.
TGTGCCAGCAGTGACGTAGCGAACACTGAAGCTTTCTTT
CASSDVANTEAFF
>.|TRBV27|TRBJ1-2|.
TGTGCCAGCAGGGGAGGGATCTATGGCTACACCTTC
CASRGGIYGYTF
>.|TRBV27|TRBJ2-7|.
TGTGCCAGCAGGAGACTCGAGGCAAGCCACGAGCAGTACTTC
CASRRLEASHEQYF
>few|TRBV12-5|TRBJ1-5|.
TGTGCTAGTGGCAGGGGTGGCCAGCCCCAGCATTTT
CASGRGGQPQHF
>.|TRBV5-1|TRBJ2-3|TRBD2
TGCGCCAGCAGTCTCGGGAGGGTTACAGATACGCAGTATTTT
CASSLGRVTDTQYF
>.|TRBV27|TRBJ2-1|TRBD2
TGTGCCAGCAGTTTCGCGGTAGCGGGATACAATGAGCAGTTCTTC
CASSFAVAGYNEQFF
>.|TRBV19|TRBJ2-7|.
TGTGCCAGTAGTTTGACCCCCGGGACTGGGCTCGAGCAGTACTTC
CASSLTPGTGLEQYF